This is a list of T cell receptor beta chains from one sample in a study of blood T cell repertoires in COVID-19. TCRdb keeps only in-frame clones here, not all; method: immunoSEQ multiplex PCR. The sample includes a few hundred thousand clones, roughly 84% of them seen just once. Sequenced sample: PBMCs or T cells enriched from blood (not recorded which). Receptors originate from a woman in her thirties who had recovered from COVID-19. Each CDR3 is given with its conserved first and last residue. D genes are given only for firm matches. Only some rows state a clone size, as once, few, many or a class for expanded clones.

DNA: TGTGCCACCCAGGAGACAGGGCACCTCTACGAGCAGTACTTC
CDR3: CATQETGHLYEQYF
J: TRBJ2-7
D: TRBD1
size: -
V: TRBV6-5

DNA: TGTGCCAGCAGCCAAACAGGGCGTAACGAAGGCTACACCTTC
CDR3: CASSQTGRNEGYTF
J: TRBJ1-2
D: -
size: once
V: TRBV14

DNA: TGCGCCAGCAGCCAAGGGACAGCTTATGGCTACACCTTC
CDR3: CASSQGTAYGYTF
J: TRBJ1-2
D: -
size: -
V: TRBV4-1

DNA: TGTGCTAGTGGTTTGACCCAGTACTCTGGGGCCAACGTCCTGACTTTC
CDR3: CASGLTQYSGANVLTF
J: TRBJ2-6
D: -
size: -
V: TRBV12-5

DNA: TGTGCCAGCAGCGAGCTTGGGTCAAGGCGGCAGTACTTC
CDR3: CASSELGSRRQYF
J: TRBJ2-4
D: -
size: -
V: TRBV27

DNA: TGTGCCAGCAGCTTGGTCGCAGGGGGTTATGGAAACACCATATATTTT
CDR3: CASSLVAGGYGNTIYF
J: TRBJ1-3
D: TRBD1
size: -
V: TRBV5-6

DNA: TGTGCCAGCAGCTTAGTAGTGACCCCGACAGGTTCTGGAAACACCATATATTTT
CDR3: CASSLVVTPTGSGNTIYF
J: TRBJ1-3
D: -
size: -
V: TRBV11-2

DNA: TGTGCCAGCAGCCAAGGGGGCGGGGGGGCGAGAGATACGCAGTATTTT
CDR3: CASSQGGGGARDTQYF
J: TRBJ2-3
D: TRBD2
size: -
V: TRBV3-1/TRBV3-2

DNA: TGTGCCAGCAGCTTACAGCTGACCACTGAAGCTTTCTTT
CDR3: CASSLQLTTEAFF
J: TRBJ1-1
D: -
size: -
V: TRBV5-4

DNA: TGTGCCAGCAGTTTAACGGGGGAGCAGTTCTTC
CDR3: CASSLTGEQFF
J: TRBJ2-1
D: -
size: -
V: TRBV12-3/TRBV12-4

DNA: TGTGCCAGCAGGCGGCGGCAGTCCTATGGCTACACCTTC
CDR3: CASRRRQSYGYTF
J: TRBJ1-2
D: -
size: -
V: TRBV12-3/TRBV12-4

DNA: TGTGCCAGCAGCTTGTTCGGGACAGGGGGTCAGCCCCAGCATTTT
CDR3: CASSLFGTGGQPQHF
J: TRBJ1-5
D: TRBD1
size: -
V: TRBV7-2

DNA: TGTGCCAGCAGTCCGGGACTAATCAATGAGCAGTTCTTC
CDR3: CASSPGLINEQFF
J: TRBJ2-1
D: TRBD2
size: -
V: TRBV27

DNA: TGCAGCGTTGTGCACGGACAGCGGTTCGGGGAGCTGTTTTTT
CDR3: CSVVHGQRFGELFF
J: TRBJ2-2
D: -
size: -
V: TRBV29-1

DNA: TGTGCCAGCAGTTTCGTACAGGGGGCCCTCGAGCAGTACTTC
CDR3: CASSFVQGALEQYF
J: TRBJ2-7
D: TRBD1
size: -
V: TRBV27

DNA: TGTGCCAGCAGTCTTCGGACAGGGCTGTTCTTC
CDR3: CASSLRTGLFF
J: TRBJ2-1
D: TRBD1
size: once
V: TRBV12-3/TRBV12-4

DNA: TGTGCCAGCAGCCTGGAGGGAGGAGCCAACAATGAGCAGTTCTTC
CDR3: CASSLEGGANNEQFF
J: TRBJ2-1
D: -
size: -
V: TRBV9

DNA: TGTGCCAGTAGTATCGGACTCTCTGCCGCAGATACGCAGTATTTT
CDR3: CASSIGLSAADTQYF
J: TRBJ2-3
D: -
size: -
V: TRBV19

DNA: TGTGCCACCAGTGTGGCGGGAGTCACAGATACGCAGTATTTT
CDR3: CATSVAGVTDTQYF
J: TRBJ2-3
D: TRBD2
size: -
V: TRBV24-1

DNA: TGTGCCAGCATAGAGGGGGCCATCGCTTTCTTT
CDR3: CASIEGAIAFF
J: TRBJ1-1
D: TRBD1
size: -
V: TRBV2

DNA: TGTGCCAGCAGGCCGACAGGGGGATACGAGCAGTACTTC
CDR3: CASRPTGGYEQYF
J: TRBJ2-7
D: TRBD1
size: -
V: TRBV12-3/TRBV12-4

DNA: TGTGCCAGCAGCAACCAACAGGGCCCCCCAAGAAATGAGCAGTTCTTC
CDR3: CASSNQQGPPRNEQFF
J: TRBJ2-1
D: -
size: -
V: TRBV14

DNA: TGTGCCAGCAGTGATCCGGGGTCCCAAGAGACCCAGTACTTC
CDR3: CASSDPGSQETQYF
J: TRBJ2-5
D: -
size: -
V: TRBV25-1

DNA: TGCGCCAGCAGCCAACTCCTAGGGGCAGGTCAGCCCCAGCATTTT
CDR3: CASSQLLGAGQPQHF
J: TRBJ1-5
D: -
size: -
V: TRBV4-1

DNA: TGTGCCAGCCGACCGGGAGCCAAAAACATTCAGTACTTC
CDR3: CASRPGAKNIQYF
J: TRBJ2-4
D: -
size: -
V: TRBV27

DNA: TGTGCCAGCAGCACTCACGGGACAGTTCAAGAGACCCAGTACTTC
CDR3: CASSTHGTVQETQYF
J: TRBJ2-5
D: TRBD1
size: -
V: TRBV7-6

DNA: TGTGCCAGCAGAAGACAGGGCGCCACCGGGGAGCTGTTTTTT
CDR3: CASRRQGATGELFF
J: TRBJ2-2
D: TRBD1
size: -
V: TRBV9

DNA: TGCGCCAGCAGCTTGTTGATAGCGGGTAACGAGCAGTACTTC
CDR3: CASSLLIAGNEQYF
J: TRBJ2-7
D: TRBD2
size: -
V: TRBV5-1

DNA: TGTGCCAGCAGTGACAACGGACTTCACACAGATACGCAGTATTTT
CDR3: CASSDNGLHTDTQYF
J: TRBJ2-3
D: -
size: -
V: TRBV6-4

DNA: TGTGCCAGCAGTCCTGTCGAGATATTTGGAGGTGAGCAGTTCTTC
CDR3: CASSPVEIFGGEQFF
J: TRBJ2-1
D: -
size: -
V: TRBV7-2

DNA: TGTGCCAGCAGCTCCCCGACTGATCGGTATGGCTACACCTTC
CDR3: CASSSPTDRYGYTF
J: TRBJ1-2
D: -
size: -
V: TRBV7-3

DNA: TGTGCCAGCAGTCTATGGACAGGGGATGGCTACACCTTC
CDR3: CASSLWTGDGYTF
J: TRBJ1-2
D: TRBD1
size: -
V: TRBV2

DNA: TGTGCCCATCACAGGTGGAACACTGAAGCTTTCTTT
CDR3: CAHHRWNTEAFF
J: TRBJ1-1
D: -
size: -
V: TRBV28

DNA: TGTGCCAGCAGTCCCCGAGAGCCCTACGAGCAGTACTTC
CDR3: CASSPREPYEQYF
J: TRBJ2-7
D: -
size: few
V: TRBV6-2/TRBV6-3

DNA: TGCAGCGTTGAAGGGGACACTCTCTACAATGAGCAGTTCTTC
CDR3: CSVEGDTLYNEQFF
J: TRBJ2-1
D: -
size: -
V: TRBV29-1

DNA: TGTGCCAGCAGCCAACAGGGTGAAAAACTGTTTTTT
CDR3: CASSQQGEKLFF
J: TRBJ1-4
D: -
size: -
V: TRBV11-1

DNA: TGTGCCAGCAGCCCCAAGCGGGGGGGCCGGGAGGCCCAGTACTTC
CDR3: CASSPKRGGREAQYF
J: TRBJ2-5
D: TRBD2
size: -
V: TRBV7-9

DNA: TGTGCCAGCAGCTTAGCCGCGTCGGGAGCTTTCTTT
CDR3: CASSLAASGAFF
J: TRBJ1-1
D: -
size: -
V: TRBV7-2

DNA: TGTGCCAGCAGCTGGGACAGATCCTACGAGCAGTACTTC
CDR3: CASSWDRSYEQYF
J: TRBJ2-7
D: TRBD1
size: -
V: TRBV5-4

DNA: TGTGCCGTACGGACAGACACAGATACGCAGTATTTT
CDR3: CAVRTDTDTQYF
J: TRBJ2-3
D: -
size: once
V: TRBV15

DNA: TGTGCCAGCAGTCGTCCACAGGAGGGAAACACCATATATTTT
CDR3: CASSRPQEGNTIYF
J: TRBJ1-3
D: -
size: -
V: TRBV6-5

DNA: TGTGCCAGCAGCTTAAACCAGGGGGCGAACACTGAAGCTTTCTTT
CDR3: CASSLNQGANTEAFF
J: TRBJ1-1
D: TRBD1
size: -
V: TRBV7-9

DNA: TGTGCCAGCAGCCTTAGCAGCTACGAGCAGTACTTC
CDR3: CASSLSSYEQYF
J: TRBJ2-7
D: -
size: -
V: TRBV3-1/TRBV3-2

DNA: TGTGCCAGCAGCCACTCCGGGACTAACCTAAACACCATATATTTT
CDR3: CASSHSGTNLNTIYF
J: TRBJ1-3
D: -
size: -
V: TRBV7-9

DNA: TGTGCCAGCAGTTTCGAGGGCGGGTACGAGCAGTACTTC
CDR3: CASSFEGGYEQYF
J: TRBJ2-7
D: -
size: -
V: TRBV12-3/TRBV12-4

DNA: TGTGCCAGCAGGTCTGGACAGGGGGCGAGTCAGCCCCAGCATTTT
CDR3: CASRSGQGASQPQHF
J: TRBJ1-5
D: TRBD1
size: -
V: TRBV27